The sequence of this TCR beta chain was determined in a study of T cells in Graves' hyperthyroidism and ophthalmopathy. On the study more broadly: Any treatment followed the collection of peripheral blood at initial diagnosis.

RNA transcripts gave rise to amplified TCR beta CDR3 regions. The TCR CDR3 first-round RT-PCR relied on the HTBI primer set. TCRdb passed the multiplex PCR reads through MiXCR, listing each CDR3 protein once. The sample has under 400,000 distinct CDR3 sequences; less than 20% are singletons. This clonotype was counted ten times or more. Any patient presenting with uncontrolled infection, other autoimmune disease, pregnancy or lactation was left out. Clinical symptoms, serum thyroxine and TRAb, thyroid ultrasound and orbital computed tomography together formed the diagnostic basis. J gave up 5 bases and V 5 bases, and 9 bases lay outside the gene matches. The germline V gene has CDR1 MDHEN and CDR2 SYDVKM. The CDR3 contains 15 residues.

This chain links TRBV28 with TRBJ2-1; 7 bases are shared with TRBD2. This TCR derives from a woman younger than 30 with Graves' hyperthyroidism that later progressed to Graves' ophthalmopathy. Sequenced input: blood. The CDR3 here is CASSESGLADNEQFF. CDR3 nucleotide sequence: TGTGCCAGCAGTGAAAGCGGGCTAGCGGACAATGAGCAGTTCTTC.